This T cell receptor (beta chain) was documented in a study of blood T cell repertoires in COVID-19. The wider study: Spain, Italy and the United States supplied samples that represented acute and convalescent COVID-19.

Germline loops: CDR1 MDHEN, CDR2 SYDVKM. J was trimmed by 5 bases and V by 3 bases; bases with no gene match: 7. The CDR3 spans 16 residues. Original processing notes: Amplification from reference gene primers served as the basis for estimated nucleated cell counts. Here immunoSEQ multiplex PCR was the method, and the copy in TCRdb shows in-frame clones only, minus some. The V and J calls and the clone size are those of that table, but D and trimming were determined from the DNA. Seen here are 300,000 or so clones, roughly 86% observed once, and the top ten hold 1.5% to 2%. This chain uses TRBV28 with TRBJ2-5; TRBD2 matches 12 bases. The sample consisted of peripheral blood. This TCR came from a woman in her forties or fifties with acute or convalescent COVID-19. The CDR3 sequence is CASSFRLAGDWETQYF. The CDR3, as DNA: TGTGCCAGCAGTTTCCGACTAGCGGGGGACTGGGAGACCCAGTACTTC.